A single sample gave rise to the 27 T cell receptor beta chains below, sequenced in a study of cytomegalovirus exposure and HLA in healthy donors. The primer mix had 60 Vbeta and 13 Jbeta primers. Libraries were prepared by immunoSEQ multiplex PCR; TCRdb keeps only in-frame clonotypes and omits some of them. The sample shows 150,000 to 200,000 clones, approximately 83% of them seen only once. The sequencing sample was made of PBMCs. These receptors all come from a woman under 30 in good health and CMV-seronegative.

The rearrangement joins TRBV30 to TRBJ1-6; 9 nucleotides match TRBD1. The V gene end was trimmed by 3 bases and the J gene end by 9 bases; junction bases not matched to a gene: 9. Germline CDR1 and CDR2: GTSNPN and SVGIG (reference sequence). The CDR3 spans 15 residues. CDR3 nucleotides: TGTGCCTGGAGAAACCGGGACAGGGCGAGTTCACCCCTCCACTTT. Translating gives CAWRNRDRASSPLHF.

The rearrangement links TRBV5-1 to TRBJ1-1, with 10 positions matching TRBD1. The CDR3 contains 17 residues. Trimming took 5 bases from V and 0 from J; bases not matched to a gene: 10. CDR1 and CDR2 from the germline V gene are SGHRS and YFSETQ. The CDR3 DNA is TGCGCCAGCAGGCCGACAGGGGGCAATCTTATGAACACTGAAGCTTTCTTT. Protein: CASRPTGGNLMNTEAFF.

The V and J genes are TRBV6-5 and TRBJ2-7; D is perhaps TRBD1 (5 bases). CDR1 and CDR2 from the germline V gene are MNHEY and SVGAGI. The CDR3 consists of 11 residues. The ends were cut back, 9 bases at V and 5 bases at J, with 11 bases in the middle. DNA of the CDR3: TGTGCCAGTCAGGGTGTCCACGAGCAGTACTTC. This encodes CASQGVHEQYF.

The chain uses TRBV4-1 and TRBJ1-2; no reliable D call. The length of the CDR3 is 16 residues. Germline CDR1 MGHRA, CDR2 YSYEKL. The germline V and J ends were trimmed by 0 bases and 4 bases, with 15 bases remaining between them. In nucleotides, the CDR3 is TGCGCCAGCAGCCAAGATGCGGAGCCGAACCCCTATGGCTACACCTTC. It yields the protein CASSQDAEPNPYGYTF.

This clone was counted once. The chain joins TRBV18 to TRBJ1-1; a weak D match, TRBD1 (6 bases). The length of the CDR3 is 15 residues. Trimming took 3 bases from V and 1 from J, leaving 12 bases between them. From germline, CDR1 is KGHSH and CDR2 LQKENI. CDR3 sequence reads: CASSPQSTGNTEAFF. CDR3 DNA: TGTGCCAGCTCACCCCAATCGACAGGGAACACTGAAGCTTTCTTT.

The rearrangement uses TRBV5-6 and TRBJ1-4, with D perhaps TRBD1 (6 bases). Trimming stripped 3 bases from V and 8 bases from J, with 20 bases between. Germline CDR1 SGHDT, CDR2 YYEEEE. The CDR3 spans 16 residues. The DNA for the CDR3 is TGTGCCAGCAGCTCCCCTCTGAAGGACAGCGTGGAAAAACTGTTTTTT. Protein: CASSSPLKDSVEKLFF.

V gene TRBV4-2 combines with J gene TRBJ1-6; perhaps TRBD1 as D (5 bases). CDR1 is LGHNA, CDR2 YNFKEQ, per germline. The CDR3 has 17 amino acids. The germline V and J ends were trimmed by 1 base and 6 bases, with 16 bases remaining between them. The CDR3 loop reads CASSQGKVGGVNSPLHF. DNA of the CDR3: TGTGCCAGCAGCCAAGGGAAGGTTGGGGGGGTTAATTCACCCCTCCACTTT.

CDR3 region: CASSVTGSSGNTIYF. DNA of the CDR3: TGTGCCAGCAGTGTCACAGGGTCATCTGGAAACACCATATATTTT. The chain couples TRBV16 to TRBJ1-3, with D maybe TRBD1 (6 bases). There are 15 residues in the CDR3. V dropped 6 bases and J dropped 1 base, with 13 bases sitting between them. Per germline, CDR1 KGHSY and CDR2 FQNENV.

This chain uses TRBV7-2 with TRBJ2-3; D may be TRBD2 (7 bases). This CDR3 region has 15 residues. Germline CDR1 is SGHTA and CDR2 is FQGNSA. Trimming removed 1 base from V and 2 bases from J, with 10 bases in between. The CDR3 spells CASSLVGGLTDTQYF. Written as DNA, the CDR3 is TGTGCCAGCAGCTTAGTCGGGGGGCTCACAGATACGCAGTATTTT.

This chain links TRBV11-2 with TRBJ2-7; 9 bases fit TRBD1. The trim removed 5 bases at V and 5 bases at J, leaving 7 bases unmatched. The CDR3 spans 14 residues. Germline values: CDR1 SGHAT, CDR2 FQNNGV. The CDR3 is CASSVNRGPNEQYF. In DNA form, the CDR3 reads TGTGCCAGCAGCGTTAACAGGGGGCCCAACGAGCAGTACTTC.

The V gene is TRBV28, the J gene TRBJ1-5; possible D gene TRBD1, 6 bases. Per germline, CDR1 MDHEN and CDR2 SYDVKM. The CDR3 has 15 amino acids. The V end lost 6 bases, the J end lost 4 bases, and 16 bases lay between the germline ends. CDR3 bases: TGTGCCAGCAGGGCTAGGGGGAGGGAAAATCAGCCCCAGCATTTT. It codes for CASRARGRENQPQHF. The full variable domain, its missing parts supplied by reference TRBV28 and TRBJ1-5, is DVKVTQSSRYLVKRTGEKVFLECVQDMDHENMFWYRQDPGLGLRLIYFSYDVKMKEKGDIPEGYSVSREKKERFSLILESASTNQTSMYLCASRARGRENQPQHFGDGTRLSIL.

The chain combines TRBV4-2 with TRBJ1-1; D is perhaps TRBD1 (5 bases). The V end was cut by 0 bases, the J end by 0 bases, with 14 bases between. Germline CDR1 reads LGHNA; CDR2 reads YNFKEQ. The CDR3 contains 17 residues. The CDR3 region is CASSQDATVRLNTEAFF. The DNA for the CDR3 is TGTGCCAGCAGCCAAGATGCGACAGTAAGGCTGAACACTGAAGCTTTCTTT.

The rearrangement links TRBV7-9 to TRBJ1-4, with D tentatively TRBD1 (6 bases). This CDR3 region has 14 residues. V shed 4 bases and J shed 11 bases, with 17 bases lying between them. Germline V gene data show CDR1 as SEHNR and CDR2 as FQNEAQ (reference sequence). CDR3 nucleotides: TGTGCCAGCAGCTCGACAGGCCCCGAGGGGAAACTGTTTTTT. Its protein product is CASSSTGPEGKLFF.

The chain joins TRBV18 to TRBJ1-5; no clear D gene. This CDR3 has 16 residues. V lost 6 bases to trimming and J lost 1 base, with 16 bases between them. Germline V gene data show CDR1 as KGHSH and CDR2 as LQKENI. CDR3 residues: CASSQNTVGSNQPQHF. The CDR3 DNA reads as TGTGCCAGCTCGCAAAACACCGTTGGCAGCAATCAGCCCCAGCATTTT.

The gene calls are TRBV5-1 and TRBJ2-3; 11 nucleotides match TRBD2. In germline, CDR1 is SGHRS, CDR2 YFSETQ. J was trimmed by 2 bases and V by 2 bases; bases with no gene match: 4. The CDR3 loop spans 16 amino acids. CDR3: CASSFGTSGLTDTQYF. Here the CDR3 DNA reads TGCGCCAGCAGCTTTGGGACTAGCGGACTCACAGATACGCAGTATTTT.

V is TRBV5-1 and J is TRBJ2-2, with D perhaps matching TRBD1 (6 bases). Trimming took 4 bases from V and 3 from J, leaving 13 bases between them. The CDR3 is 15 residues long. CDR1 is SGHRS and CDR2 is YFSETQ in the germline V gene. In DNA, the CDR3 is TGCGCCAGCAGCCAACAGGGACCTGACACCGGGGAGCTGTTTTTT. It specifies CASSQQGPDTGELFF.

This chain uses TRBV19 with TRBJ1-2; 11 bases are shared with TRBD1. The germline CDR1 and CDR2 sequences are LNHDA and SQIVND (reference sequence). The J segment lost 10 bases and the V segment lost 3 bases, leaving 4 bases of the junction unmatched. The CDR3 is 13 residues long. CDR3 nucleotides: TGTGCCAGTAGTATCCGGGACAGGGGGTACTACACCTTC. This gives the protein CASSIRDRGYYTF.

The chain employs TRBV18 and TRBJ1-1, with a weak D call TRBD1 (5 bases). V gave up 6 bases and J gave up 6 bases, with 23 bases separating them. Germline assignment: CDR1 KGHSH and CDR2 LQKENI. The CDR3 is 16 residues long. The CDR3 nucleotides read TGTGCCAGCTCCCGGAAAGTGGACACCGGATCTTCTGAAGCTTTCTTT. It encodes CASSRKVDTGSSEAFF.

This sequence joins TRBV2 and TRBJ1-2; a weak D match, TRBD1 (5 bases). This CDR3 region has 11 residues. V shed 6 bases and J shed 6 bases, with 8 bases lying between them. Germline-derived CDR1 and CDR2 are SNHLY and FYNNEI. The CDR3 protein is CASRQGDGYTF. The CDR3 DNA follows: TGTGCCAGCAGGCAGGGCGATGGCTACACCTTC.

V is TRBV10-1 and J is TRBJ2-5, with 10 positions matching TRBD2. The end of the DNA aligns better with TRBJ2-7, so the J call may be wrong. Germline V gene data show CDR1 as WNHNN and CDR2 as SYGVQD (reference sequence). This CDR3 contains 14 residues. CDR3 sequence (DNA): TGCGCCAGCAGCGGACTAGCGGACTCCTACGAGCAGTACTTC. Translation: CASSGLADSYEQYF.

The genes are TRBV6-5 and TRBJ2-5; D is perhaps TRBD2 (6 bases). This CDR3 is built from 13 residues. Trimming shortened V by 2 bases and J by 5 bases, and 9 bases separated the two germline ends. CDR1 is MNHEY and CDR2 is SVGAGI in the germline V gene. CDR3: CASSYGLAETQYF. Here the CDR3 DNA reads TGTGCCAGCAGTTACGGGCTAGCGGAGACCCAGTACTTC.

This chain joins TRBV5-4 and TRBJ2-6, with a weak D call TRBD1 (5 bases). V shed 6 bases and J shed 4 bases, with 17 bases lying between them. Germline CDR1 is SGHNT and CDR2 is YYREEE (reference sequence). The CDR3 spans 16 residues. CDR3 nucleotide sequence: TGTGCCAGCACCCCCAGCTTCAGGGCCGGGGCCAACGTCCTGACTTTC. It is translated as CASTPSFRAGANVLTF.

V usage is TRBV5-4 and J usage is TRBJ2-7; 8 nucleotides agree with TRBD1. The V gene's germline CDR1 is SGHNT and CDR2 YYREEE (reference sequence). The V gene end was trimmed by 3 bases and the J gene end by 2 bases; junction bases not matched to a gene: 7. The CDR3 extends over 15 amino acids. The CDR3 is CASSSPGTGPYEQYF. CDR3 DNA: TGTGCCAGCAGCTCCCCAGGGACAGGCCCCTACGAGCAGTACTTC.

The V gene is TRBV19, the J gene TRBJ2-3; D may be TRBD2 (6 bases). The germline CDR1 and CDR2 sequences are LNHDA and SQIVND (reference sequence). Trimming took 6 bases from V and 3 from J, leaving 7 bases between them. This CDR3 spans 12 amino acids. CDR3 amino acids: CASSGRTDTQYF. The CDR3 DNA reads TGTGCCAGTAGCGGGAGAACAGATACGCAGTATTTT.

The chain uses TRBV28 and TRBJ1-2; possibly TRBD1 for D (6 bases). Looked up from germline, CDR1 is MDHEN and CDR2 is SYDVKM. CDR3 length equals 19 residues. With 5 bases removed from V and 5 bases from J, the gap between germline ends came to 30 bases. CDR3 nucleotides: TGTGCCAGCAGTGGCAGCGCAAATCCGGCGGGGGCGGTTCATTATGGCTACACCTTC. Translated, it gives CASSGSANPAGAVHYGYTF.

The chain joins TRBV5-1 to TRBJ2-3; 9 nucleotides align to TRBD1. V shed 5 bases and J 4 bases; nucleotides not matched to a gene: 11. Per the germline V gene, CDR1 is SGHRS and CDR2 is YFSETQ. CDR3 length: 16 residues. For the CDR3, the DNA is TGCGCCAGCAGAACAACCGGGACAGGGAAGGCAGATACGCAGTATTTT. It encodes CASRTTGTGKADTQYF.

The chain employs TRBV7-2 and TRBJ1-1, with no clear D. Germline CDR1 is SGHTA and CDR2 is FQGNSA. Trimming took 3 bases from V and 1 from J, leaving 6 bases between them. This CDR3 spans 13 amino acids. CDR3 coding DNA: TGTGCCAGCAGCTTCTCCGGGAACACTGAAGCTTTCTTT. It specifies CASSFSGNTEAFF.